This TCR beta chain was identified during a study of shared clonotypes between healthy human individuals. There are many counts of this clone. Antigen unknown. Repertoires were generated with immunoSEQ multiplex PCR, while TCRdb's copy carries only in-frame clones and drops some. The sample contains 800,000 to 1,200,000 clones, around 78% of which appear only once. General study findings and limits: When compared with the clonotypes that were shared by all four sorted-subset donors, the non-shared clonotypes turned out to have lower generation probabilities. Approximately 5.1% was the fraction of naive CD4 clonotypes found shared across several donors. The genetic and exposure-history diversity represented was limited by few donors.

This CDR3 spans 15 amino acids. The V end was cut by 3 bases, the J end by 8 bases, with 16 bases between. The germline V gene has CDR1 LNHDA and CDR2 SQIVND (reference sequence). V usage is TRBV19 and J usage is TRBJ1-4; D is possibly TRBD1 (5 bases). The sample was memory CD4+ T cells from PBMCs. The subset is: CD45RA-negative fraction. The receptor comes from a man between 18 and 29 years old in good health. Some clones in this sample may be carry-over from other donors' samples. The CDR3 protein is CASSIGGASQEKLFF. The CDR3 bases are TGTGCCAGTAGTATTGGCGGGGCTTCGCAGGAAAAACTGTTTTTT.